This entry is about one T cell receptor (beta chain). Measured with immunoSEQ multiplex PCR; TCRdb has only the in-frame clones, and not every one. The data contain tens of thousands of clones, approximately 96% of them singletons. The sample comes from a study of cytomegalovirus exposure and HLA in healthy donors. CDR1 is SGDLS and CDR2 is YYNGEE in the germline V gene. Between the trimmed V and J ends, which lost 6 bases and 6 bases, there was a span of 15 bases. CDR3 length: 14 residues. The genes are TRBV9 and TRBJ2-2; TRBD2 is a possible D gene (6 bases). Input material: PBMCs. The receptor was derived from a man between 18 and 29 years old in good health and CMV-seropositive. CDR3 region: CASTPGLGSGELFF. CDR3 in DNA: TGTGCCAGCACCCCGGGACTCGGGTCCGGGGAGCTGTTTTTT.